A single sample is the source of the 32 T cell receptor beta chains below, sequenced in a study of early T cells in non-severe SARS-CoV-2 infection. One entry per CDR3 protein results from TCRdb running MiXCR on the 5' RACE reads. The table includes 40,000 to 60,000 distinct CDR3 sequences, approximately 12% detected once. The sample taken for sequencing was whole blood. Receptor source: an adult who was a healthcare worker with PCR-confirmed SARS-CoV-2 infection or an uninfected control (not recorded which).

This clonotype occurred a few times. The V call is TRBV29-1, the J call TRBJ2-7; D perhaps matches TRBD1 (6 bases). Germline CDR1 SQVTM, CDR2 ANQGSEA. V was clipped by 5 bases and J by 3 bases, with 17 bases between them. The CDR3 has 14 amino acids. The CDR3 coding sequence is TGCAGCGTTATTTTCACTGGACAGATCTACGAGCAGTACTTC. Its protein product is CSVIFTGQIYEQYF.

This clonotype was recorded at least ten times. The chain uses TRBV7-8 and TRBJ1-5, with TRBD1 matching over 7 bases. V was clipped by 2 bases and J by 3 bases; unmatched bases: 4. CDR3 size: 15 residues. Germline V gene data show CDR1 as SGHVS and CDR2 as FQNEAQ. The CDR3 bases are TGTGCCAGCAGCTTACAAGGGGGCTTCAATCAGCCCCAGCATTTT. Amino acid sequence: CASSLQGGFNQPQHF.

A few counts support this clonotype. This sequence joins TRBV28 and TRBJ1-5, with a weak D call TRBD1 (5 bases). Trimming cost V 1 base and J 1 base, with 11 bases left between them. This CDR3 comprises 16 residues. The germline V gene has CDR1 MDHEN and CDR2 SYDVKM. CDR3 residues: CASSLFDSSSNQPQHF. Written as DNA, the CDR3 is TGTGCCAGCAGTTTATTTGACAGTTCAAGCAATCAGCCCCAGCATTTT.

This clonotype was seen repeatedly, ten times or more. V gene TRBV29-1 combines with J gene TRBJ1-3, with 8 bases identical to TRBD1. Germline CDR1 is SQVTM and CDR2 is ANQGSEA. V was pared by 3 bases and J by 2 bases, with 3 bases of the junction left unmatched. CDR3 length equals 14 residues. The CDR3 bases are TGCAGCGTTGAGCGGACAGGGCCTGGAAACACCATATATTTT. The encoded protein is CSVERTGPGNTIYF.

This clonotype was counted between two and nine times. The genes are TRBV9 and TRBJ2-5, with D possibly being TRBD2 (6 bases). Germline V lookup: CDR1 SGDLS, CDR2 YYNGEE. The CDR3 totals 15 residues. Trimming shortened V by 0 bases and J by 5 bases, and 14 bases separated the two germline ends. CDR3 in amino acids: CASSVVGGDVETQYF. In DNA form, the CDR3 reads TGTGCCAGCAGCGTAGTAGGCGGGGATGTGGAGACCCAGTACTTC.

Notes on this clonotype: At one end, the junction sequence differs from germline, possibly due to a read error. V and J are TRBV2 and TRBJ2-1; D call uncertain. Germline CDR1 is SNHLY and CDR2 is FYNNEI. The CDR3 has 11 amino acids. The CDR3 loop is CACSDYNEQFF. The CDR3 DNA is TGTGCCTGCAGTGACTACAATGAGCAGTTCTTC. Complete variable domain (other parts from reference TRBV2 and TRBJ2-1): EPEVTQTPSHQVTQMGQEVILRCVPISNHLYFYWYRQILGQKVEFLVSFYNNEISEKSEIFDDQFSVERPDGSNFTLKIRSTKLEDSAMYFCACSDYNEQFFGPGTRLTVL.

This clonotype has a count of ten or more. This chain joins TRBV7-3 and TRBJ2-1, with D tentatively TRBD2 (6 bases). The germline V gene has CDR1 SGHTA and CDR2 FQGTGA. CDR3 length equals 15 residues. The V end was cut by 4 bases, the J end by 8 bases, with 18 bases between. The CDR3 region has the DNA TGTGCCAGCAGCTCCAGCCCGACTAGTTTCGATGAGCAGTTCTTC. This gives the protein CASSSSPTSFDEQFF.

This clonotype was counted ten times or more. J is TRBJ1-5 and V is TRBV6-1; D remains unclear. Trimming cost V 6 bases and J 2 bases, with 8 bases left between them. This CDR3 is 13 amino acids long. Per germline, CDR1 MNHNS and CDR2 SASEGT. CDR3 coding DNA: TGTGCCAGCAGCGGAGATGGCAATCAGCCCCAGCATTTT. Its protein is CASSGDGNQPQHF.

This clonotype occurred many times. The V call is TRBV19, the J call TRBJ2-5; 10 bases agree with TRBD2. From germline, CDR1 is LNHDA and CDR2 SQIVND (reference sequence). CDR3 size: 17 residues. The trim removed 4 bases at V and 3 bases at J, leaving 11 bases unmatched. CDR3 bases: TGTGCCAGTAGTAGGGCTAGCGGGAGAATTGGAAAAGAGACCCAGTACTTC. Translated: CASSRASGRIGKETQYF.

This clonotype has more than one count but fewer than ten. The chain links TRBV3-1 to TRBJ1-6; D uncertain. CDR1 LGHDT and CDR2 YNNKEL come from the germline V gene (reference sequence). The V end lost 3 bases, the J end lost 5 bases, and 8 bases lay between the germline ends. This CDR3 comprises 14 residues. CDR3 sequence reads: CASSHGGDNSPLHF. The CDR3 bases are TGTGCCAGCAGCCACGGAGGTGATAATTCACCCCTCCACTTT.

This clonotype was observed many times. The chain couples TRBV10-3 to TRBJ1-5, with no clear D. V gave up 2 bases and J gave up 2 bases, with 7 bases separating them. From germline, CDR1 is ENHRY and CDR2 SYGVKD. CDR3 length: 14 amino acids. The chain's CDR3 is CAISEAQGNQPQHF. The CDR3 DNA is TGTGCCATCAGTGAGGCGCAGGGCAATCAGCCCCAGCATTTT.

V is TRBV5-4 and J is TRBJ2-3, with 11 bases matching TRBD2. Germline V gives CDR1 SGHNT, CDR2 YYREEE (reference sequence). J was trimmed by 1 base and V by 2 bases; bases with no gene match: 0. The CDR3 runs to 15 residues. In nucleotides, the CDR3 is TGTGCCAGCAGCTTTAGCGGGGGGGGCACAGATACGCAGTATTTT. Amino acids: CASSFSGGGTDTQYF.

Ten or more counts support this clonotype. The chain employs TRBV3-1 and TRBJ2-7, with D unresolved. The CDR3 totals 13 residues. From germline, CDR1 is LGHDT and CDR2 YNNKEL (reference sequence). V lost 4 bases, J lost 7 bases, and 14 bases lay in between. CDR3 bases: TGTGCCAGCAGCCCGGACCTTTTTCTAGAGCAGTACTTC. Translated, it gives CASSPDLFLEQYF.

V gene TRBV6-5 combines with J gene TRBJ1-1, with D uncertain. V was clipped by 9 bases and J by 1 base, with 15 bases between them. The V gene's germline CDR1 is MNHEY and CDR2 SVGAGI. The CDR3 totals 14 residues. The CDR3 spells CASLNRGKNTEAFF. DNA of the CDR3: TGTGCCAGTCTCAACCGTGGGAAGAACACTGAAGCTTTCTTT.

The V gene is TRBV9, the J gene TRBJ2-3, with 10 bases that match TRBD2. Per germline, CDR1 SGDLS and CDR2 YYNGEE. V was pared by 1 base and J by 3 bases, with 5 bases of the junction left unmatched. The CDR3 loop spans 16 amino acids. CDR3 region: CASSVRTSGTTDTQYF. CDR3 nucleotides: TGTGCCAGCAGCGTAAGAACTAGCGGGACGACAGATACGCAGTATTTT.

This clonotype showed up many times. The chain links TRBV6-5 to TRBJ2-1; the D is unclear. The germline V and J ends were trimmed by 2 bases and 0 bases, with 11 bases remaining between them. The CDR3 extends over 16 amino acids. CDR1 and CDR2 from the germline V gene are MNHEY and SVGAGI. CDR3 DNA sequence: TGTGCCAGCAGTTACATAAAACAAAGCTCCTACAATGAGCAGTTCTTC. Its protein is CASSYIKQSSYNEQFF.

The CDR3 DNA reads as TGCGCCAGCAGCCAAGAGGCGGGTTTAGGGACTGAAGCTTTCTTT. It yields the protein CASSQEAGLGTEAFF. The chain couples TRBV4-1 to TRBJ1-1; unclear D gene. The germline CDR1 and CDR2 sequences are MGHRA and YSYEKL. The CDR3 is made up of 15 amino acids. Trimming took off 0 bases at V and 5 bases at J, with 13 bases between the two ends.

This clonotype was seen at least ten times. The J gene is TRBJ2-1, the V gene TRBV20-1; D may be TRBD2 (6 bases). Trimming took 6 bases from V and 0 from J, leaving 12 bases between them. The germline V gene encodes CDR1 DFQATT and CDR2 SNEGSKA (reference sequence). This CDR3 is built from 14 residues. The CDR3 sequence is CSARDWTSYNEQFF. The CDR3 bases are TGCAGTGCCCGGGACTGGACCTCCTACAATGAGCAGTTCTTC.

This clonotype came up many times. This chain uses TRBV30 with TRBJ1-1; a possible D gene is TRBD1 (5 bases). V dropped 3 bases and J dropped 5 bases, with 13 bases sitting between them. The CDR3 covers 13 residues. Germline V lookup: CDR1 GTSNPN, CDR2 SVGIG (reference sequence). DNA of the CDR3: TGTGCCTGGAGGGGCTCAGGGTGGACTGAAGCTTTCTTT. Its translation is CAWRGSGWTEAFF.

This clonotype was picked up a small number of times. The chain employs TRBV28 and TRBJ1-1; D not certain. There are 15 residues in the CDR3. From germline, CDR1 is MDHEN and CDR2 SYDVKM. V dropped 7 bases and J dropped 3 bases, with 18 bases sitting between them. Written as DNA, the CDR3 is TGTGCCAGCACAACTCTGAATAGAGGGTACACTGAAGCTTTCTTT. Its translation is CASTTLNRGYTEAFF.

This clonotype was picked up a small number of times. The chain has TRBV5-1 and TRBJ1-2; D might be TRBD1 (5 bases). V was cut by 0 bases and J by 8 bases, with 11 bases left in between. There are 13 residues in the CDR3. CDR1 and CDR2 from the germline V gene are SGHRS and YFSETQ. The CDR3 sequence: CASSLEGTGGYTF. CDR3 nucleotide sequence: TGCGCCAGCAGCTTGGAGGGTACAGGAGGCTACACCTTC. Looking up the rest from reference TRBV5-1 and TRBJ1-2 gives the full variable domain: KAGVTQTPRYLIKTRGQQVTLSCSPISGHRSVSWYQQTPGQGLQFLFEYFSETQRNKGNFPGRFSGRQFSNSRSEMNVSTLELGDSALYLCASSLEGTGGYTFGSGTRLTVV.

The V call is TRBV6-6, the J call TRBJ2-5; D is possibly TRBD1 or TRBD2 (5 bases each). The CDR3 sequence is 14 residues long. Trimming removed 2 bases at V and 2 bases at J, with 9 bases between. CDR1 and CDR2 from the germline V gene are MNHNY and SVGAGI (reference sequence). The CDR3 here is CASSYGWGQETQYF. The CDR3 bases are TGTGCCAGCAGTTACGGCTGGGGGCAAGAGACCCAGTACTTC.

This clonotype was observed many times. The chain couples TRBV5-4 to TRBJ1-4, with D possibly TRBD1 on 5 matching bases. The V end lost 4 bases, the J end lost 7 bases, and 11 bases lay between the germline ends. CDR1 and CDR2 from the germline V gene are SGHNT and YYREEE (reference sequence). CDR3 length equals 13 residues. The chain's CDR3 is CASSPAGGEKLFF. The CDR3 nucleotides are TGTGCCAGCAGCCCTGCCGGGGGTGAAAAACTGTTTTTT.

This clonotype was seen at least ten times. The chain recombines TRBV27 with TRBJ2-7; D call uncertain. Trimming removed 2 bases at V and 3 bases at J, with 8 bases between. Germline CDR1 MNHEY, CDR2 SMNVEV (reference sequence). This CDR3 contains 13 residues. The DNA of the CDR3 is TGTGCCAGCAGTTTAAGGGAAAACTACGAGCAGTACTTC. Amino acid sequence: CASSLRENYEQYF.

There are many counts of this clonotype. The chain uses TRBV6-1 and TRBJ2-3, with 11 positions matching TRBD2. CDR3 size: 16 residues. The V segment lost 8 bases and the J segment 3 bases; nucleotides outside the gene matches: 10. From germline, CDR1 is MNHNS and CDR2 SASEGT. In DNA form, the CDR3 reads TGTGCCAGCCTGAAACCGGGACTAGCGGAGACAGATACGCAGTATTTT. Translated, it gives CASLKPGLAETDTQYF.

This clonotype was recorded many times. The V call is TRBV11-2, the J call TRBJ1-2, with 7 nucleotides matching TRBD1. The germline V gene has CDR1 SGHAT and CDR2 FQNNGV. The V segment lost 4 bases and the J segment 4 bases; nucleotides outside the gene matches: 6. This CDR3 spans 14 amino acids. CDR3 residues: CASSSTGATYGYTF. For the CDR3, the DNA is TGTGCCAGCAGCTCCACAGGGGCGACCTATGGCTACACCTTC.

J is TRBJ2-3 and V is TRBV7-9; 8 nucleotides line up with TRBD1. CDR3 length: 16 amino acids. The germline V gene encodes CDR1 SEHNR and CDR2 FQNEAQ (reference sequence). The junction had 9 bases not matched to a gene; V was cut back by 5 bases and J by 2 bases. CDR3 sequence: CASSVTGGIITDTQYF. CDR3 nucleotides: TGTGCCAGCAGCGTTACAGGGGGAATTATCACAGATACGCAGTATTTT.

This clonotype was counted a few times. The chain has TRBV29-1 and TRBJ1-2; TRBD1 matches 7 bases. The CDR3 covers 11 residues. V shed 4 bases, J shed 8 bases, and the junction held 4 bases outside the gene matches. Germline-derived CDR1 and CDR2 are SQVTM and ANQGSEA. The CDR3 nucleotides are TGCAGCGTTGGGGACAGCGGGGGCTACACCTTC. It specifies CSVGDSGGYTF.

This clonotype occurred many times. This chain connects TRBV11-2 to TRBJ1-1, with D perhaps TRBD1 (5 bases). V was pared by 5 bases and J by 1 base, with 14 bases between. The CDR3 covers 15 residues. Germline V gene lookup returns CDR1 SGHAT and CDR2 FQNNGV. CDR3 sequence: CASSPQPGTNTEAFF. DNA for the CDR3: TGTGCCAGCAGCCCACAGCCCGGGACGAACACTGAAGCTTTCTTT.

The rearrangement links TRBV20-1 to TRBJ2-7; D may be TRBD1 or TRBD2 (5 bases each). Germline V lookup: CDR1 DFQATT, CDR2 SNEGSKA (reference sequence). This CDR3 has 16 residues. V gave up 0 bases and J gave up 3 bases, with 18 bases separating them. DNA for the CDR3: TGCAGTGCTAGAGAAGGCAGGGACGTCCCCCACTACGAGCAGTACTTC. Translation gives CSAREGRDVPHYEQYF.

This clonotype occurred once. Being one base from a much bigger clone, this may be a read error. The chain recombines TRBV20-1 with TRBJ2-5; D ambiguous. Deletions cut 4 bases from V and 3 bases from J, with 12 bases between. Germline V gene data show CDR1 as DFQATT and CDR2 as SNEGSKA (reference sequence). CDR3 length: 13 amino acids. The CDR3 loop is CSAKAYWKETQYF. CDR3 bases: TGCAGTGCTAAAGCTTACTGGAAAGAGACCCAGTACTTC.

This clonotype was seen only a few times. This sequence joins TRBV18 and TRBJ2-3; D is undetermined. The CDR3 length is 13 residues. The V and J ends lost 2 bases and 4 bases respectively, with 7 bases between them. From germline, CDR1 is KGHSH and CDR2 LQKENI. CDR3 amino acids: CASSPGFADTQYF. CDR3 DNA: TGTGCCAGCTCACCAGGGTTCGCAGATACGCAGTATTTT.